One and the same sample provided the 9 T cell receptor beta chains below, sequenced in a study of cytomegalovirus exposure and HLA in healthy donors. Both 60 Vbeta primers and 13 Jbeta primers went into the PCR. Method: immunoSEQ multiplex PCR; TCRdb's copy keeps in-frame clones and lacks some. In the table there are some 170,000 clones, approximately 85% of which are singletons. The sequencing sample was made of PBMCs. The receptor set was obtained from a man between 45 and 60 years old in good health and CMV-seropositive.

The rearrangement joins TRBV7-9 to TRBJ2-7; a possible D gene is TRBD2 (5 bases). The DNA end is more similar to TRBJ2-1, so the J call may be wrong. The CDR3 length is 12 residues. Germline V gives CDR1 SEHNR, CDR2 FQNEAQ (reference sequence). CDR3: CASSGGFNEQFF. The DNA of the CDR3 is TGTGCCAGCAGCGGCGGGTTCAATGAGCAGTTCTTC.

J is TRBJ2-4 and V is TRBV18; 10 positions match TRBD1. The CDR3 runs to 15 residues. Per the germline V gene, CDR1 is KGHSH and CDR2 is LQKENI. J gave up 6 bases and V 6 bases, and 8 bases lay outside the gene matches. CDR3 region: CASSETGGGGNIQYF. The CDR3, as DNA: TGTGCCAGCTCGGAGACAGGGGGCGGGGGAAACATTCAGTACTTC.

The rearrangement links TRBV5-1 to TRBJ2-3; D gene uncertain. Trimming stripped 3 bases from V and 0 bases from J, with 5 bases between. Germline V CDR1 and CDR2: SGHRS, YFSETQ. The length of the CDR3 is 13 residues. The chain's CDR3 is CASSSPSTDTQYF. Written as DNA, the CDR3 is TGCGCCAGCAGCTCTCCTAGCACAGATACGCAGTATTTT.

The V gene is TRBV7-2, the J gene TRBJ2-2; D not resolved. CDR1 and CDR2 from the germline V gene are SGHTA and FQGNSA. The CDR3 consists of 17 residues. The V gene lost 5 bases and the J gene lost 6 bases, with 22 bases spanning the gap. The CDR3 DNA is TGTGCCAGCAGCCACCTGCCGGGTAAAACCACCCCCGGGGAGCTGTTTTTT. This gives the protein CASSHLPGKTTPGELFF.

This rearrangement joins TRBV7-9 to TRBJ2-7, with TRBD1 matching 8 bases. V gave up 3 bases and J gave up 3 bases; unmatched junction bases: 4. This CDR3 is 14 amino acids long. Looked up from germline, CDR1 is SEHNR and CDR2 is FQNEAQ (reference sequence). The DNA of the CDR3 is TGTGCCAGCAGCTTCCCTGGGACAGGCTACGAGCAGTACTTC. This codes for CASSFPGTGYEQYF.

This rearrangement joins TRBV10-3 to TRBJ1-2; 8 positions agree with TRBD1. The V and J ends lost 0 bases and 7 bases, in that order; junction bases with no gene match: 7. Germline V lookup: CDR1 ENHRY, CDR2 SYGVKD. The length of the CDR3 is 15 residues. In DNA, the CDR3 is TGTGCCATCAGTGAGTCCGGGCAGGGGGCTGGTGGCTACACCTTC. Residues: CAISESGQGAGGYTF.

The chain joins TRBV5-1 to TRBJ1-4; D uncertain. V lost 5 bases and J 0 bases, leaving 11 bases between the germline ends. The CDR3 runs to 15 residues. The V gene's germline CDR1 is SGHRS and CDR2 YFSETQ. This chain's CDR3 is CASRSTRSTNEKLFF. The CDR3 DNA reads TGCGCCAGCAGATCTACTCGGTCAACTAATGAAAAACTGTTTTTT.

The genes are TRBV7-2 and TRBJ1-2, with D possibly being TRBD1 (5 bases). The V gene lost 1 base and the J gene lost 8 bases, with 8 bases spanning the gap. This CDR3 is built from 12 residues. The germline CDR1 and CDR2 sequences are SGHTA and FQGNSA. The CDR3 bases are TGTGCCAGCAGCTTAGGGGGGGTGGGCTACACCTTC. This sequence encodes CASSLGGVGYTF.

A note on this clone: Additional DNA sequences in this sample encode the identical CDR3. The gene calls are TRBV28 and TRBJ1-2, with unresolved D. The CDR3 length is 12 residues. The germline V gene has CDR1 MDHEN and CDR2 SYDVKM. V was trimmed by 5 bases and J by 4 bases, leaving 8 bases between them. The CDR3 loop reads CASSLGGYGYTF. The CDR3 coding sequence is TGTGCCAGCAGTCTTGGAGGCTATGGCTACACCTTC.